Each of the 5 T cell receptor beta chains below was sequenced from the same sample in a study of blood T cells in healthy people across ages. With a J-beta primer mix and a sample-barcoded 5' primer, a second PCR ran about 7 to 11 cycles. TCRdb analysed the 5' RACE reads with MiXCR anew, one entry per CDR3 protein. This sample yields about 640,000 distinct CDR3 sequences, of which 58% are seen a single time; 35% to 40% belongs to the top ten. The sequenced material came from blood. The receptors originated from a man aged 55 to 69 in good health.

The chain links TRBV7-2 to TRBJ2-3, with TRBD2 identical over 13 bases. The length of the CDR3 is 17 residues. CDR1 is SGHTA and CDR2 is FQGNSA in the germline V gene. J lost 6 bases, V lost 2 bases, and 8 bases had no gene match. In nucleotides, the CDR3 is TGTGCCAGCAGCTTAAGGCAGACTAGCGGGGGGTGGGATACGCAGTATTTT. Translated: CASSLRQTSGGWDTQYF.

There are a few counts of this clonotype. J is TRBJ2-4 and V is TRBV3-1; 8 bases match TRBD1. Trimming at V came to 4 bases and at J to 6 bases, leaving 11 bases not matched to a gene. Looked up from germline, CDR1 is LGHDT and CDR2 is YNNKEL (reference sequence). The CDR3 extends over 16 amino acids. The CDR3 loop reads CASSPGTGFDGNIQYF. CDR3 coding DNA: TGTGCCAGCAGCCCCGGGACAGGATTTGACGGAAACATTCAGTACTTC.

There are many counts of this clonotype. The rearrangement uses TRBV6-5 and TRBJ1-1; 9 positions agree with TRBD1. The CDR3 has 16 residues. The V segment lost 5 bases and the J segment 1 base; nucleotides outside the gene matches: 8. The germline V gene has CDR1 MNHEY and CDR2 SVGAGI. CDR3 amino acids: CASSPSTGGWNTEAFF. In DNA form, the CDR3 reads TGTGCCAGCAGTCCGTCGACAGGGGGTTGGAACACTGAAGCTTTCTTT.

Only a few counts were recorded for this clonotype. This chain joins TRBV20-1 and TRBJ2-5; D may be TRBD1 (6 bases). The germline V and J ends were trimmed by 5 bases and 4 bases, with 11 bases remaining between them. Germline assignment: CDR1 DFQATT and CDR2 SNEGSKA (reference sequence). CDR3 length: 12 amino acids. The CDR3 nucleotides read TGCAGTGCTCCAACAGGGTCAGAGACCCAGTACTTC. This sequence encodes CSAPTGSETQYF.

The rearrangement uses TRBV11-2 and TRBJ1-2; D is unclear. Germline CDR1 SGHAT, CDR2 FQNNGV. V lost 3 bases to trimming and J lost 4 bases, with 15 bases between them. There are 15 residues in the CDR3. CDR3 coding DNA: TGTGCCAGCAGCTTTGGCAGGAGCCCCCGCTATGGCTACACCTTC. It encodes CASSFGRSPRYGYTF.